Listed below are T cell receptor beta chains from one sample, sequenced in a study of cytomegalovirus exposure and HLA in healthy donors. The protocol was immunoSEQ multiplex PCR, while the TCRdb copy is restricted to in-frame clones and leaves out a portion. This sample carries over 150,000 clones, around 83% of them seen once, and the ten largest clones take roughly an eighth. The sequencing input was PBMCs. The receptor source for this set is a woman aged 30 to 39 in good health and CMV-seropositive. The conserved cysteine and the conserved F or W are not part of the CDR3 here.

V	J	CDR3
TRBV4-2	TRBJ1-1	ASSQNLGHEAF
TRBV29-1	TRBJ1-2	SVEKIQRERGYT
TRBV6-1	TRBJ1-5	ASSEAGDSWWPQH
TRBV10-3	TRBJ1-2	AIAGYGLGYT
TRBV27	TRBJ1-1	ASKPRERGTEAF
TRBV15	TRBJ2-3	ATSRSLGGESSGDTDTQY
TRBV5-1	TRBJ2-2	ASSFDGATNTGELF
TRBV25-1	TRBJ2-1	ASSAPGSPYNEQF
TRBV6-1	TRBJ1-1	ASSEYIGPHKNTEAF
TRBV27	TRBJ2-7	ASKGLPAGGDYEQY
TRBV5-6	TRBJ1-5	ASSQGTGYNQPQH
TRBV7-7	TRBJ1-3	ASSSYLGNTIY
TRBV6-5	TRBJ1-5	ASSRQGFQPQH
TRBV6-1	TRBJ1-1	ASSAGVNTEAF
TRBV30	TRBJ1-2	AWSRVGYGYT
TRBV5-1	TRBJ2-1	ASSETGVRLSYNEQF
TRBV27	TRBJ2-5	ASSLLPSTSRAETQY
TRBV9	TRBJ2-1	ASTTSGPNYNEQF
TRBV10-3	TRBJ2-5	AISEYSQETQY
TRBV5-1	TRBJ2-3	ASAGEWREANTQY
TRBV6-5	TRBJ1-2	VAGPGGYT
TRBV2	TRBJ2-1	ASIEGLYYNEQF
TRBV28	TRBJ1-5	ASRSAGGYSNQPQH
TRBV25-1	TRBJ1-5	ASSHGRSRVPQH
TRBV11-2	TRBJ1-5	ASSLVRDSARVNQPQH
TRBV19	TRBJ2-5	ASSIERRETQY
TRBV15	TRBJ2-7	ATSRDTGGYYEQY
TRBV29-1	TRBJ2-1	SVRGSYNEQF
TRBV27	TRBJ2-1	ASRDEREGRYNEQF
TRBV7-2	TRBJ2-6	ASSFYRHGSSGANVLT
TRBV7-7	TRBJ2-1	ASSLGGSLGNEQF
TRBV2	TRBJ2-3	ASRRGGTDTQY
TRBV5-1	TRBJ2-2	ASSINSGRAPGELF
TRBV2	TRBJ2-7	ASMGGISNEQY
TRBV7-6	TRBJ1-2	ASSLALQGAHGYT
TRBV5-1	TRBJ2-7	ASSYQGSHEQY
TRBV2	TRBJ1-1	ASSTGQSQAF
TRBV5-1	TRBJ1-5	ASRRDTSNQPQH
TRBV5-1	TRBJ2-3	ASSFISGDADTQY
TRBV5-6	TRBJ1-3	ASSQARFSGNTIY
TRBV15	TRBJ1-4	ATSRDRGNEKLF